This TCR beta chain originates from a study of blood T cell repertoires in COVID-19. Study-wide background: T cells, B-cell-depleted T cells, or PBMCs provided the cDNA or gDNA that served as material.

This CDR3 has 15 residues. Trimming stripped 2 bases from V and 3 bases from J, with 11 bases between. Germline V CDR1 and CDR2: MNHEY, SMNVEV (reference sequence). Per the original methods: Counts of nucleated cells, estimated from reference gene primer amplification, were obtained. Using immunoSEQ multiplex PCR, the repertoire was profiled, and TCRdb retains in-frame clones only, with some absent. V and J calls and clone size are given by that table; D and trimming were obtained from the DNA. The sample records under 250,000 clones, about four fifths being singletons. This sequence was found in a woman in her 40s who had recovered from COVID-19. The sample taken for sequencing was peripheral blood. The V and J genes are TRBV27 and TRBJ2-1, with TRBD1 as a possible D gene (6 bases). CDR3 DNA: TGTGCCAGCAGTTTAGCCAGGGGCATCTACAATGAGCAGTTCTTC. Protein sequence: CASSLARGIYNEQFF.